This T cell receptor (beta chain) was documented in a study of T cell repertoires in cytomegalovirus infection (dated by TCRdb to about 2019). A note on the overall study: Because public TCR beta signatures pointed to carriage of CMV infection together with the matching HLA type, the HLA type of each donor mattered for the analysis. The full study reports these points: In both this cohort and an independent cohort of 350 or so donors, the cumulative frequency of public TCR beta family members distinguished carriers of CMV infection plus the relevant HLA type. The ex vivo response was dominated by HLA-C-restricted CMV-specific TCR beta clonotypes, which also provided the single most frequent clonotype in two of eight donors.

The sequencing machine was an Illumina HiSeq 1500. Through fastp at Q25 and MiXCR, TCRdb rebuilt clones from the public reads, retaining in-frame beta chains. Every entry covers one CDR3 protein and lists the most common genes and DNA from its rows. The sample records about 530,000 distinct CDR3 sequences, about a quarter of which are singletons. The ten biggest clones cover roughly 13% of the sample. The CDR3 contains 11 residues, cysteine and phenylalanine counted. Just CDR3 DNA is preserved here, 33 bases in frame from base 1. The germline ends are 6 bases apart after V is trimmed by 3 bases and J by 10 bases. Remarks on this clonotype: This receptor's antigen is unknown. The record has no base qualities; no much larger clone is one base away.

The sequenced sample consisted of PBMCs. The sequence joins TRBV12-3 or TRBV12-4 to TRBJ2-2; confidence is insufficient to name the D gene. The sequence came from a human donor in good health (CMV status not recorded). Some clones in this sample may be carry-over from other donors' samples. The CDR3: CASSFGMELFF. The nucleotides read TGTGCCAGCAGTTTTGGTATGGAGCTGTTTTTT.